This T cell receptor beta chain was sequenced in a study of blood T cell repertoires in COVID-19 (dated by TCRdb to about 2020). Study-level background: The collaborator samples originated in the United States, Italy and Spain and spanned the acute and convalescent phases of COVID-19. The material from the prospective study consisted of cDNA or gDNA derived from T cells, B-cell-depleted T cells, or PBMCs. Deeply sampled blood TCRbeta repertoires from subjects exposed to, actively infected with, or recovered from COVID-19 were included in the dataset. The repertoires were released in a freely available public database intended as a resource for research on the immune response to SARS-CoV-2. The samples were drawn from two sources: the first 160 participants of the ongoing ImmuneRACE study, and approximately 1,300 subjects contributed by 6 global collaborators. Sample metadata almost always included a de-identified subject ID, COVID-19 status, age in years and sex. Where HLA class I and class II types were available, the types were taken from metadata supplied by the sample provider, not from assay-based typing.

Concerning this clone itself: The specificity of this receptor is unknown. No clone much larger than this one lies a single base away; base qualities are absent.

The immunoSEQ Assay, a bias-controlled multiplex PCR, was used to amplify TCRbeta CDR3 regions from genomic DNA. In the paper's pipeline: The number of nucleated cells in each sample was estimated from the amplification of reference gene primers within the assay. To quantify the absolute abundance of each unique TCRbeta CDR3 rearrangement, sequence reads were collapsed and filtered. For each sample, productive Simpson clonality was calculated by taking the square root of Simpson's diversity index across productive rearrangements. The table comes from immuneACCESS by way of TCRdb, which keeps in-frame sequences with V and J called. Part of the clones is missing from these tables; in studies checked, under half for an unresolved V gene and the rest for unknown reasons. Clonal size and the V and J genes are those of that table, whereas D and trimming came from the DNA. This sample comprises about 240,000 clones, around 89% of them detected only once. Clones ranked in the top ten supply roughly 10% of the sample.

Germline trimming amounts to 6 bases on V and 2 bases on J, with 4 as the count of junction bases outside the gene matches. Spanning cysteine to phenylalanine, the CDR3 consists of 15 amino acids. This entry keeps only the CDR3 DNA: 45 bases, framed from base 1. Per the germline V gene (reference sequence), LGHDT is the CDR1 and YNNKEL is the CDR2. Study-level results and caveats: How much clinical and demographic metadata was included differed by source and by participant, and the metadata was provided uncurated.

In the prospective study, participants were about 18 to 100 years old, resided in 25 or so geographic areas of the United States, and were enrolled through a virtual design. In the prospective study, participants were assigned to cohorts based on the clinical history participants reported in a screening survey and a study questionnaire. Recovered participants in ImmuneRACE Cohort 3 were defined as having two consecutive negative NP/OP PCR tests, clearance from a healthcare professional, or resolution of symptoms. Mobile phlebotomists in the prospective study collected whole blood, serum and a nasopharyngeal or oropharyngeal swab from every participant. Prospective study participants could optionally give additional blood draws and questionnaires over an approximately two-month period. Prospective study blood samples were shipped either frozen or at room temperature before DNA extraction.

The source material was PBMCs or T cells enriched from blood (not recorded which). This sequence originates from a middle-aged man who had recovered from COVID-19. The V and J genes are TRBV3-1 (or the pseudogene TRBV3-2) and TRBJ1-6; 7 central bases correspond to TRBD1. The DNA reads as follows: TGTGCCAGCAGAGGACAGGAAACCTATAATTCACCCCTCCACTTT. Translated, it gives CASRGQETYNSPLHF.